These 30 T cell receptor beta chains originate from one sample sequenced in a study of technical replicates of blood from a few donors. The repertoire was sequenced with immunoSEQ multiplex PCR; TCRdb's copy has only in-frame clones and lacks some. The sample includes some 80,000 clones, approximately 97% of them seen just once. The sequencing sample was made of T cells isolated from PBMCs. These receptor sequences come from a human donor in good health.

The J gene is TRBJ2-7, the V gene TRBV4-1; TRBD2 agrees at 10 bases. CDR1 is MGHRA and CDR2 is YSYEKL in the germline V gene. The V and J ends lost 5 bases and 3 bases, in that order; junction bases with no gene match: 4. This CDR3 has 14 amino acids. As DNA, the CDR3 is TGCGCCAGCAGCAAGCTAGCGGGAGACTACGAGCAGTACTTC. Protein: CASSKLAGDYEQYF.

V and J are TRBV29-1 and TRBJ1-4, with TRBD1 as a possible D gene (5 bases). The CDR3 runs 15 residues. V was cut by 4 bases and J by 0 bases, with 12 bases left in between. Germline V CDR1 and CDR2: SQVTM, ANQGSEA. The chain's CDR3 is CSVAGLPATNEKLFF. Written as DNA, the CDR3 is TGCAGCGTTGCGGGACTTCCTGCAACTAATGAAAAACTGTTTTTT.

This chain uses TRBV11-3 with TRBJ1-2; 7 positions match TRBD1. Germline V CDR1 and CDR2: SGHNT, YENEEA. This CDR3 has 13 residues. J was trimmed by 4 bases and V by 5 bases; bases with no gene match: 4. As DNA, the CDR3 is TGTGCCAGCAGCCTCTCAGGGGGCTATGGCTACACCTTC. Protein sequence: CASSLSGGYGYTF.

The chain uses TRBV10-3 and TRBJ1-1; D not certain. CDR1 is ENHRY and CDR2 is SYGVKD in the germline V gene. The length of the CDR3 is 14 residues. The ends were cut back, 0 bases at V and 2 bases at J, with 7 bases in the middle. CDR3 sequence reads: CAISESRGNTEAFF. Written as DNA, the CDR3 is TGTGCCATCAGTGAGTCTCGGGGAAACACTGAAGCTTTCTTT.

V gene TRBV19 combines with J gene TRBJ2-1, with D perhaps matching TRBD1 (7 bases). CDR3 length: 15 amino acids. The V and J ends lost 4 bases and 1 base respectively, with 11 bases between them. Germline V CDR1 and CDR2: LNHDA, SQIVND (reference sequence). Written as DNA, the CDR3 is TGTGCCAGTAGTACAGGGGGGTTGTCCTACAATGAGCAGTTCTTC. The encoded protein is CASSTGGLSYNEQFF.

J is TRBJ1-1 and V is TRBV4-3; TRBD1 matches at 8 bases. The CDR3 sequence is 15 residues long. The V gene's germline CDR1 is LGHNA and CDR2 YSLEER. The V gene end was trimmed by 5 bases and the J gene end by 0 bases; junction bases not matched to a gene: 5. The CDR3 here is CASSRDRNMNTEAFF. DNA for the CDR3: TGCGCCAGCAGCAGGGACAGGAACATGAACACTGAAGCTTTCTTT.

The rearrangement links TRBV5-5 to TRBJ1-2; 8 nucleotides agree with TRBD1. The CDR3 is 14 residues long. Germline loops: CDR1 SGHKS, CDR2 YYEKEE (reference sequence). V lost 5 bases to trimming and J lost 7 bases; unmatched junction nucleotides: 10. CDR3 sequence reads: CASRPDRDPPGYTF. The CDR3, as DNA: TGTGCCAGCAGGCCGGACAGGGACCCGCCTGGCTACACCTTC.

This chain links TRBV7-2 with TRBJ2-7; TRBD2 agrees at 9 bases. The CDR3 extends over 17 amino acids. The V gene's germline CDR1 is SGHTA and CDR2 FQGNSA. The trim removed 5 bases at V and 4 bases at J, leaving 15 bases unmatched. In nucleotides, the CDR3 is TGTGCCAGCAGCCAACCAGGGTTACTAGCGGGTGGTTACGAGCAGTACTTC. It codes for CASSQPGLLAGGYEQYF.

The gene calls are TRBV30 and TRBJ2-2, with a possible D match to TRBD1 (5 bases). Germline CDR1 and CDR2: GTSNPN and SVGIG (reference sequence). This CDR3 has 14 residues. V lost 0 bases, J lost 7 bases, and 12 bases lay in between. CDR3: CAWSVRREGGELFF. As DNA, the CDR3 is TGTGCCTGGAGTGTTCGCAGGGAAGGCGGGGAGCTGTTTTTT.

This chain links TRBV11-3 with TRBJ1-1; TRBD1 might be the D (6 bases). This CDR3 is 11 amino acids long. V dropped 5 bases and J dropped 8 bases, with 9 bases sitting between them. Germline CDR1 and CDR2: SGHNT and YENEEA. The CDR3 DNA follows: TGTGCCAGCAGCCGACAGGTAGAAGCTTTCTTT. It is translated as CASSRQVEAFF.

The rearrangement links TRBV28 to TRBJ1-5, with 7 bases aligning to TRBD1. Germline V gene lookup returns CDR1 MDHEN and CDR2 SYDVKM. This CDR3 spans 17 amino acids. V was pared by 3 bases and J by 1 base, with 9 bases of the junction left unmatched. CDR3 sequence (DNA): TGTGCCAGCAGTTTCGGAAGACAGGGCGAAAGCAATCAGCCCCAGCATTTT. Translating gives CASSFGRQGESNQPQHF.

The chain joins TRBV2 to TRBJ2-3; D is unresolved. The CDR3 totals 14 residues. The V gene lost 2 bases and the J gene lost 2 bases, with 8 bases spanning the gap. Germline V CDR1 and CDR2: SNHLY, FYNNEI. The CDR3 sequence is CASSELPFTDTQYF. The DNA of the CDR3 is TGTGCCAGCAGTGAACTACCGTTCACAGATACGCAGTATTTT.

This chain uses TRBV27 with TRBJ2-3; 8 positions match TRBD1. CDR1 MNHEY and CDR2 SMNVEV come from the germline V gene (reference sequence). The CDR3 is made up of 13 amino acids. The V and J ends lost 6 bases and 3 bases, in that order; junction bases with no gene match: 2. Here the CDR3 reads CASRGQGTDTQYF. DNA of the CDR3: TGTGCCAGCAGAGGACAGGGAACAGATACGCAGTATTTT.

V and J are TRBV10-3 and TRBJ2-7; tentatively, D is TRBD2 (5 bases). The CDR3 has 12 residues. The ends were cut back, 2 bases at V and 5 bases at J, with 7 bases in the middle. In germline, CDR1 is ENHRY, CDR2 SYGVKD. CDR3 in amino acids: CAISEGSDEQYF. CDR3 DNA: TGTGCCATCAGTGAGGGGAGCGACGAGCAGTACTTC.

The V call is TRBV18, the J call TRBJ2-1; 9 bases map to TRBD2. Unmatched junction bases numbered 2, after V lost 2 bases and J lost 3 bases. CDR3 size: 15 residues. CDR1 and CDR2 from the germline V gene are KGHSH and LQKENI. The CDR3 nucleotides are TGTGCCAGCTCACCAGCGGGAGGGATCTACAATGAGCAGTTCTTC. This codes for CASSPAGGIYNEQFF.

CDR3 residues: CASSQDQGPNTEAFF. CDR3 nucleotide sequence: TGCGCCAGCAGCCAAGATCAGGGTCCGAACACTGAAGCTTTCTTT. The genes are TRBV4-3 and TRBJ1-1; weak D call: TRBD1 (5 bases). V lost 0 bases, J lost 1 base, and 9 bases lay in between. This CDR3 has 15 residues. In germline, CDR1 is LGHNA, CDR2 YSLEER.

The chain couples TRBV6-5 to TRBJ1-1; D gene unclear. Germline CDR1 and CDR2: MNHEY and SVGAGI. This CDR3 is built from 14 residues. V lost 2 bases and J lost 1, with 8 bases in between. The CDR3 is CASSYGGRNTEAFF. CDR3 coding DNA: TGTGCCAGCAGTTACGGCGGCAGGAACACTGAAGCTTTCTTT.

This chain uses TRBV29-1 with TRBJ2-3, with 9 bases aligning to TRBD1. This CDR3 has 15 residues. Losses at the gene ends were 7 bases for V and 0 bases for J; bases not matched to a gene: 8. In germline, CDR1 is SQVTM, CDR2 ANQGSEA. CDR3 nucleotides: TGCAGCGCTATAGGACAGGGGACTAGCACAGATACGCAGTATTTT. This gives the protein CSAIGQGTSTDTQYF.

This clone was found once. This chain joins TRBV30 and TRBJ2-7; D ambiguous. Per germline, CDR1 GTSNPN and CDR2 SVGIG (reference sequence). The CDR3 has 13 residues. V gave up 2 bases and J gave up 2 bases, with 10 bases separating them. CDR3 sequence (DNA): TGTGCCTGGAGTAGTCTAGTCCCCTACGAGCAGTACTTC. Its protein is CAWSSLVPYEQYF.

This clone has a single count. The chain uses TRBV10-3 and TRBJ2-1; D unresolved. The length of the CDR3 is 14 residues. V dropped 3 bases and J dropped 2 bases, with 8 bases sitting between them. Germline V lookup: CDR1 ENHRY, CDR2 SYGVKD. The CDR3 loop reads CAISERTAYNEQFF. CDR3 in DNA: TGTGCCATCAGTGAACGAACGGCCTACAATGAGCAGTTCTTC.

V and J are TRBV29-1 and TRBJ2-5, with D maybe TRBD1 (6 bases). CDR1 and CDR2 (germline): SQVTM, ANQGSEA. The length of the CDR3 is 13 residues. The V end was cut by 6 bases, the J end by 3 bases, with 14 bases between. Here the CDR3 DNA reads TGCAGCGTCCCGAACAGGGTGGAAGAGACCCAGTACTTC. This encodes CSVPNRVEETQYF.

The rearrangement joins TRBV27 to TRBJ2-1; a possible D gene is TRBD2 (5 bases). The germline V and J ends were trimmed by 4 bases and 4 bases, with 14 bases remaining between them. The CDR3 totals 15 residues. Germline CDR1 reads MNHEY; CDR2 reads SMNVEV (reference sequence). The CDR3 DNA is TGTGCCAGCAGTTCTCTAGCAAGTGGATACAATGAGCAGTTCTTC. Translated: CASSSLASGYNEQFF.

This chain links TRBV29-1 with TRBJ2-3, with no clear D. V was pared by 4 bases and J by 2 bases, with 13 bases between. The CDR3 has 14 amino acids. Germline V lookup: CDR1 SQVTM, CDR2 ANQGSEA. The CDR3 protein is CSVAAAVATDTQYF. The DNA for the CDR3 is TGCAGCGTTGCCGCCGCGGTTGCCACAGATACGCAGTATTTT.

This chain connects TRBV5-1 to TRBJ1-2, with a tentative D call TRBD1 (5 bases). The CDR3 has 14 amino acids. V lost 6 bases and J lost 8, with 20 bases in between. CDR1 and CDR2 (germline): SGHRS, YFSETQ. The CDR3 protein is CASTGGGDDKGYTF. CDR3 in DNA: TGCGCCAGCACCGGGGGAGGGGACGACAAGGGCTACACCTTC.

The chain joins TRBV2 to TRBJ1-5; TRBD1 matches 7 bases. Germline-derived CDR1 and CDR2 are SNHLY and FYNNEI. Germline trimming cut 6 bases from V and 6 bases from J; bases unmatched to any gene: 11. This CDR3 is 15 amino acids long. The CDR3 DNA is TGTGCCAGCAGGAGGAAGGAGGGGGCAGGTCAGCCCCAGCATTTT. It translates to CASRRKEGAGQPQHF.

This chain joins TRBV28 and TRBJ2-3; 10 bases match TRBD2. Germline V gene lookup returns CDR1 MDHEN and CDR2 SYDVKM. This CDR3 has 16 amino acids. Trimming cost V 8 bases and J 3 bases; bases outside gene matches: 11. In DNA, the CDR3 is TGTGCCAGCGGTAGAGCGGGAGGGCCTTCTACAGATACGCAGTATTTT. The encoded protein is CASGRAGGPSTDTQYF.

The gene calls are TRBV7-3 and TRBJ2-1, with D perhaps TRBD1 (6 bases). The V end was cut by 6 bases, the J end by 3 bases, with 15 bases between. The germline V gene encodes CDR1 SGHTA and CDR2 FQGTGA. This CDR3 has 15 amino acids. The CDR3 sequence: CASRPGVGDYNEQFF. For the CDR3, the DNA is TGTGCCAGCAGACCAGGGGTCGGGGACTACAATGAGCAGTTCTTC.

The chain couples TRBV27 to TRBJ2-7; maybe TRBD1 (5 bases). Trimming left V 10 bases short and J 2 bases short, with 18 bases between. Germline values: CDR1 MNHEY, CDR2 SMNVEV (reference sequence). CDR3 length: 14 amino acids. CDR3 protein: CATRWATETYEQYF. CDR3 nucleotides: TGTGCCACCCGTTGGGCGACAGAGACCTACGAGCAGTACTTC.

The V gene is TRBV4-3, the J gene TRBJ1-5; D is unclear. V lost 0 bases, J lost 5 bases, and 29 bases lay in between. The CDR3 spans 21 residues. The V gene's germline CDR1 is LGHNA and CDR2 YSLEER. This CDR3 is CASSQEFPFDLGDGSDQPQHF. The DNA for the CDR3 is TGCGCCAGCAGCCAAGAGTTTCCTTTTGATTTGGGAGATGGGTCGGATCAGCCCCAGCATTTT.

The V and J genes are TRBV5-6 and TRBJ2-5; D gene uncertain. Germline CDR1 is SGHDT and CDR2 is YYEEEE. The CDR3 sequence is 14 residues long. The V and J ends lost 0 bases and 1 base respectively, with 7 bases between them. This CDR3 is CASSLDYGQETQYF. The CDR3 nucleotides read TGTGCCAGCAGCTTGGATTACGGCCAAGAGACCCAGTACTTC.